The T cell receptor (beta chain) under discussion was sequenced for a study of blood T cell repertoires in COVID-19. Across the whole study: Specimens from acute and convalescent COVID-19 originated in the United States, Italy and Spain. PBMCs, B-cell-depleted T cells, or T cells provided the cDNA or gDNA that made up the material.

In the source study's methods: Researchers report that nucleated cell counts were estimated from reference gene primer amplification. Assay: immunoSEQ multiplex PCR; the TCRdb copy retains only in-frame clones and omits some. V and J calls and clone size follow that table, whereas D and trimming were derived from the DNA. The sample consists of 35,000 to 50,000 clones, around nine tenths of them appearing once. This CDR3 has 14 amino acids. V was clipped by 10 bases and J by 5 bases, with 17 bases between them. Germline CDR1 LNHDA, CDR2 SQIVND (reference sequence). This TCR was sampled from a human donor in a cohort sampled during active COVID-19. The chain recombines TRBV19 with TRBJ2-2; D is perhaps TRBD1 (5 bases). Sequenced sample: peripheral blood. CDR3 sequence: CATTQGSWTGELFF. CDR3 sequence (DNA): TGTGCCACCACGCAGGGATCTTGGACCGGGGAGCTGTTTTTT.